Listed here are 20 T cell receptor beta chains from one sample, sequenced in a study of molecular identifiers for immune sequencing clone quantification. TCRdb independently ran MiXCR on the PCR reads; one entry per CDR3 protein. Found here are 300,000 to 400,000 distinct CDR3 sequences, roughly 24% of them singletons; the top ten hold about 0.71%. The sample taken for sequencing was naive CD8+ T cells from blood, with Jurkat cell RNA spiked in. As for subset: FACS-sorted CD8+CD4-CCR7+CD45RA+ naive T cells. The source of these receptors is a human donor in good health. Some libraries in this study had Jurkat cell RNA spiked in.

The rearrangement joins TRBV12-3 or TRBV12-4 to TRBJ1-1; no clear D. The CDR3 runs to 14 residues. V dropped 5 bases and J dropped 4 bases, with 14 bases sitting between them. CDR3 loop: CASSPFRQITEAFF. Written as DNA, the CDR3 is TGTGCCAGCAGTCCATTTCGGCAAATCACTGAAGCTTTCTTT.

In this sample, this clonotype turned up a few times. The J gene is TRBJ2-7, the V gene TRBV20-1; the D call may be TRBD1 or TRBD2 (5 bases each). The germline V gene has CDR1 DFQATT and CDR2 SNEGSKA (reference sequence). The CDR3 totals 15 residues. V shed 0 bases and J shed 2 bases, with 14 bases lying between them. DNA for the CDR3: TGCAGTGCTAGAGATAGGCAGGGAGATCCCTACGAGCAGTACTTC. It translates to CSARDRQGDPYEQYF.

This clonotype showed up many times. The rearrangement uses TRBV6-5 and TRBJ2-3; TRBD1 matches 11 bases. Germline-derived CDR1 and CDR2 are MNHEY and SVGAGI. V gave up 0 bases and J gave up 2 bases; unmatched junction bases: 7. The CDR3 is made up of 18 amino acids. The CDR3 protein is CASSYSIGTGGNTDTQYF. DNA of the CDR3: TGTGCCAGCAGTTACTCGATCGGGACAGGGGGTAACACAGATACGCAGTATTTT.

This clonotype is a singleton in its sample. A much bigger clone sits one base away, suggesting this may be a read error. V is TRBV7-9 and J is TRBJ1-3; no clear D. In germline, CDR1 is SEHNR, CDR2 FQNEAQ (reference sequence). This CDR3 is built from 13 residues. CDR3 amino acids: CASSLALGNTVYF. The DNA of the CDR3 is TGTGCCAGCAGCTTAGCGCTGGGCAACACCGTATATTTT.

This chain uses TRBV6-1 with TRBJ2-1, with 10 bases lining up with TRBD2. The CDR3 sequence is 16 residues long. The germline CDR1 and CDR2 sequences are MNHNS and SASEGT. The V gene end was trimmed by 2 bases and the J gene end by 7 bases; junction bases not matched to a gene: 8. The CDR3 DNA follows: TGTGCCAGCAGTGAACCCCTCAGCGGGGGGGATAATGAGCAGTTCTTC. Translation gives CASSEPLSGGDNEQFF.

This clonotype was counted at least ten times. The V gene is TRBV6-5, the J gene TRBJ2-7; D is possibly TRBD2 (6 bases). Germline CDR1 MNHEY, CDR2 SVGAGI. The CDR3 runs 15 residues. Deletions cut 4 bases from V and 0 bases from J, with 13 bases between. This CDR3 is CASSLSGLSSYEQYF. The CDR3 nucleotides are TGTGCCAGCAGTTTGTCGGGACTGAGCTCCTACGAGCAGTACTTC.

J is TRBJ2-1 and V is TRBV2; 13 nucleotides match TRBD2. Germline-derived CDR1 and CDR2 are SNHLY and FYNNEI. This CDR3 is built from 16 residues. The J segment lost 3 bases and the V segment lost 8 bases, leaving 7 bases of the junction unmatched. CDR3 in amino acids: CASGWTSGGLYNEQFF. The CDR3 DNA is TGTGCCAGCGGGTGGACTAGCGGGGGTCTCTACAATGAGCAGTTCTTC.

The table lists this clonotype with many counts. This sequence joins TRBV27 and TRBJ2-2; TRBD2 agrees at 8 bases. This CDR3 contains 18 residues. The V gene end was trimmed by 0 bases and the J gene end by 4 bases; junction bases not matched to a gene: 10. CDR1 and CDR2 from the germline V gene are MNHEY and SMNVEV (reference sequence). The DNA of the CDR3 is TGTGCCAGCAGTTTATCGGTAGCGGGGATGATCGGCACCGGGGAGCTGTTTTTT. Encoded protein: CASSLSVAGMIGTGELFF.

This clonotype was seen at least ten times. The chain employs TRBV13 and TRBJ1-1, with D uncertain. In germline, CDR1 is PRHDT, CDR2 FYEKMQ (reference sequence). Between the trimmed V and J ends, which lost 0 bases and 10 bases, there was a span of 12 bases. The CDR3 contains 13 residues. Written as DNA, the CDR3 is TGTGCCAGCAGCTTAGGCGGGCTGTTGAGAGCTTTCTTT. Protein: CASSLGGLLRAFF.

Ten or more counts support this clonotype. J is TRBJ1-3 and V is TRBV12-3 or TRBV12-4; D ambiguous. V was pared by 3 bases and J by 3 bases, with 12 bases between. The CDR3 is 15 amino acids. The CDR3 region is CASSFSKGYGNTIYF. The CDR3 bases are TGTGCCAGCAGTTTTTCGAAGGGTTATGGAAACACCATATATTTT.

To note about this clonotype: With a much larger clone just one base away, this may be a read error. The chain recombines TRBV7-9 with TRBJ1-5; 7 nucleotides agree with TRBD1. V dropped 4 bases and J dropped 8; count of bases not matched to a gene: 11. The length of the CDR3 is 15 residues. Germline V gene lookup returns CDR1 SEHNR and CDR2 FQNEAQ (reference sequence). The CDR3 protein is CASSSLTGASEPQHF. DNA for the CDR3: TGTGCCAGCAGCTCACTAACAGGGGCCAGCGAGCCCCAGCATTTT.

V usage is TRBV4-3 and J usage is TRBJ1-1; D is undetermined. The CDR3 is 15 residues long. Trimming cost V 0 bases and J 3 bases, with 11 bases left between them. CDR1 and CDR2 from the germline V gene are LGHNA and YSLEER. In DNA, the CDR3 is TGCGCCAGCAGCCAAGATCGATACCTTTACACTGAAGCTTTCTTT. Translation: CASSQDRYLYTEAFF.

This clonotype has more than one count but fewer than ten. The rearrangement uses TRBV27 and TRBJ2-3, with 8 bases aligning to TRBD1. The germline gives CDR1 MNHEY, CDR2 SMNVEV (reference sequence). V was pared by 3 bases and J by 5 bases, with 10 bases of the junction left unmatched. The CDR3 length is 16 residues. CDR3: CASSFQGAQIKDTQYF. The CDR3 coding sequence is TGTGCCAGCAGTTTTCAGGGGGCGCAGATTAAAGATACGCAGTATTTT.

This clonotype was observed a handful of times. The CDR3 region is CASSHDRGRQYF. In nucleotides, the CDR3 is TGTGCCAGCAGTCACGACAGGGGTCGGCAGTACTTC. This chain joins TRBV27 and TRBJ2-7, with 8 nucleotides matching TRBD1. With 5 bases clipped from V and 9 bases from J, the junction kept 6 bases outside the gene matches. The germline V gene has CDR1 MNHEY and CDR2 SMNVEV (reference sequence). The CDR3 sequence is 12 residues long.

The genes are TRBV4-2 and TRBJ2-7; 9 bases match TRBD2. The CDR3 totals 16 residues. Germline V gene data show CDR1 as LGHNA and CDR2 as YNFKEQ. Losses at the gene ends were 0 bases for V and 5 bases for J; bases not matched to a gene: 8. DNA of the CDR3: TGTGCCAGCAGCCAAGATTCGGCGGGAGGGGGCAACGAGCAGTACTTC. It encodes CASSQDSAGGGNEQYF.

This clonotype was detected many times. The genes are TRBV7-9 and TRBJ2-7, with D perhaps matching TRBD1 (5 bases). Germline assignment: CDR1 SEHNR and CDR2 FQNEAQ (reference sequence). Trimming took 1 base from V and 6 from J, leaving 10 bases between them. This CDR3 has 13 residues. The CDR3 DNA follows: TGTGCCAGCAGCTTAGGAATGGGGCCCGAGCAGTACTTC. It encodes CASSLGMGPEQYF. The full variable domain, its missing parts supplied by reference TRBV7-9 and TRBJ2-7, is DTGVSQNPRHKITKRGQNVTFRCDPISEHNRLYWYRQTLGQGPEFLTYFQNEAQLEKSRLLSDRFSAERPKGSFSTLEIQRTEQGDSAMYLCASSLGMGPEQYFGPGTRLTVT.

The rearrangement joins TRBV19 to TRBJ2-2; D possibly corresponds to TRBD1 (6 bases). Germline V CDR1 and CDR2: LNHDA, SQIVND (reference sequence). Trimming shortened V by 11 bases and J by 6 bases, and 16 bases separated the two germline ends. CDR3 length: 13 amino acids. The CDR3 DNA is TGTGCCTCCGGGACAATTGGTGCCGGGGAGCTGTTTTTT. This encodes CASGTIGAGELFF.

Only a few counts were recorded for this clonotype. For the CDR3, the DNA is TGCGCCAGCAGCCAAGTCGAAGGGTCATATTCAACAGATACGCAGTATTTT. Protein product: CASSQVEGSYSTDTQYF. The rearrangement links TRBV4-1 to TRBJ2-3; D gene uncertain. This CDR3 is 17 amino acids long. V lost 1 base and J lost 3, with 17 bases in between. Germline V gives CDR1 MGHRA, CDR2 YSYEKL.

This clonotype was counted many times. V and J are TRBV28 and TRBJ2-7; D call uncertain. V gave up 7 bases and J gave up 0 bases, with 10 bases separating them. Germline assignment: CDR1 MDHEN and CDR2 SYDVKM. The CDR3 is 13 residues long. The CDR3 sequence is CASTLGSSYEQYF. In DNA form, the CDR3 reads TGTGCCAGCACCCTGGGCAGCTCCTACGAGCAGTACTTC.

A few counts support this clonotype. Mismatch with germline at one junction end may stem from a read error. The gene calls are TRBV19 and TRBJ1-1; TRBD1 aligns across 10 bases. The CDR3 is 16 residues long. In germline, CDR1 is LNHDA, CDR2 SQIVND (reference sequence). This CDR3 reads CASSIGPGTGDTEAFF. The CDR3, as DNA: TGTGCCAGTAGCATAGGACCCGGGACAGGGGACACTGAAGCTTTCTTT.